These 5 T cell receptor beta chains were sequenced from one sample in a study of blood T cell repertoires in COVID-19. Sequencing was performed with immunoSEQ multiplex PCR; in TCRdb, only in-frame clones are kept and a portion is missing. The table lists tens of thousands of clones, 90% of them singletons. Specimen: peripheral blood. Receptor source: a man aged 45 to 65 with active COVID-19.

CDR3 in DNA: TGTGCCAGCTCACCAATCCCTAACCAAGAGACCCAGTACTTC. It codes for CASSPIPNQETQYF. The V call is TRBV18, the J call TRBJ2-5, with D uncertain. With 2 bases removed from V and 0 bases from J, the gap between germline ends came to 7 bases. Germline assignment: CDR1 KGHSH and CDR2 LQKENI. This CDR3 is 14 amino acids long.

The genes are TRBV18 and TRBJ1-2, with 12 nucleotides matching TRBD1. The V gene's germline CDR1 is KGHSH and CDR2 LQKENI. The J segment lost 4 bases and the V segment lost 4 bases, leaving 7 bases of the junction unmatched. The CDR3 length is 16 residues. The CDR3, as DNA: TGTGCCAGCTCACTGGGCGGGACAGGGGGCTTCTATGGCTACACCTTC. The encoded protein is CASSLGGTGGFYGYTF.

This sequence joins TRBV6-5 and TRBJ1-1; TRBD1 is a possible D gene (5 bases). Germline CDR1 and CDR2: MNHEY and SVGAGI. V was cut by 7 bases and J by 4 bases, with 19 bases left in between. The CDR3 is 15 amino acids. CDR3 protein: CASIKGSVASTEAFF. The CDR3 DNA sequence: TGTGCCAGCATTAAGGGGTCCGTGGCAAGCACTGAAGCTTTCTTT.

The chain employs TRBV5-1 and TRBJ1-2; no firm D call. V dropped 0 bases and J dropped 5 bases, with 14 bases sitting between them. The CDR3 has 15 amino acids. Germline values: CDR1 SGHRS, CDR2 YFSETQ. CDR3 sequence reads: CASSLAARPQYGYTF. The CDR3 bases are TGCGCCAGCAGCTTGGCCGCGAGGCCGCAATATGGCTACACCTTC.

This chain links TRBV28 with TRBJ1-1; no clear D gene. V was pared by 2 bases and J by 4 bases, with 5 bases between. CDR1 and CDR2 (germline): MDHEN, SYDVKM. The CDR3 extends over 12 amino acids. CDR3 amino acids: CASSLPGTEAFF. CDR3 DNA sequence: TGTGCCAGCAGTTTACCGGGCACTGAAGCTTTCTTT.